This TCR beta chain appears in the sequencing data of a study of shared clonotypes between healthy human individuals. The junction had 5 bases not matched to a gene; V was cut back by 4 bases and J by 2 bases. Germline V gene data show CDR1 as SGHRS and CDR2 as YFSETQ. This CDR3 is built from 15 residues. Profiling relied on immunoSEQ multiplex PCR, and the TCRdb table lists in-frame clones only, not all of them. The sample lists roughly 1 million clones, around 74% occurring once. This TCR was sampled from a man aged 18 to 29 in good health. Sequenced sample: memory CD4+ T cells sorted from blood. Subset denoted: CD45RA-negative fraction. The V and J genes are TRBV5-1 and TRBJ2-3; 9 bases fit TRBD1. The CDR3 region is CASSKGQGDTDTQYF. For the CDR3, the DNA is TGCGCCAGCAGCAAGGGACAGGGAGACACAGATACGCAGTATTTT.